These 32 T cell receptor beta chains originate from one sample sequenced in a study of cytomegalovirus exposure and HLA in healthy donors. Amplification used 60 Vbeta primers and 13 Jbeta primers. Assay: immunoSEQ multiplex PCR; the TCRdb copy retains only in-frame clones and omits some. This sample's table reports tens of thousands of clones. What was sequenced was PBMCs. Receptors were obtained from a woman in her sixties in good health and CMV-seronegative.

The V and J genes are TRBV5-1 and TRBJ1-2; 10 nucleotides align to TRBD1. Trimming at V came to 3 bases and at J to 7 bases, leaving 9 bases not matched to a gene. Germline V gives CDR1 SGHRS, CDR2 YFSETQ. The CDR3 has 15 residues. The chain's CDR3 is CASSSYGTGERGYTF. CDR3 in DNA: TGCGCCAGCAGCTCGTACGGGACAGGGGAACGTGGCTACACCTTC.

V and J are TRBV5-1 and TRBJ2-7, with a possible D match to TRBD2 (7 bases). The CDR3 extends over 15 amino acids. V lost 4 bases and J lost 1, with 15 bases in between. Germline CDR1 reads SGHRS; CDR2 reads YFSETQ. As DNA, the CDR3 is TGCGCCAGCAGCCCCTGGGGGGGCACATCCTACGAGCAGTACTTC. Its translation is CASSPWGGTSYEQYF.

V gene TRBV7-9 combines with J gene TRBJ1-2, with 7 bases identical to TRBD1. Germline lookup yields CDR1 SEHNR and CDR2 FQNEAQ (reference sequence). The CDR3 consists of 13 residues. J was trimmed by 5 bases and V by 5 bases; bases with no gene match: 5. Here the CDR3 DNA reads TGTGCCAGCAGCCCCGACAGGGAGTATGGCTACACCTTC. It specifies CASSPDREYGYTF.

The rearrangement uses TRBV28 and TRBJ2-6, with D perhaps matching TRBD2 (7 bases). V gave up 4 bases and J gave up 0 bases, with 19 bases separating them. Per the germline V gene, CDR1 is MDHEN and CDR2 is SYDVKM. CDR3 length equals 19 residues. CDR3 coding DNA: TGTGCCAGCAGTTCGGGAGGTGGGGGCGGATACTCTGGGGCCAACGTCCTGACTTTC. The encoded protein is CASSSGGGGGYSGANVLTF.

CDR3 residues: CASTTPSVAEKLFF. The CDR3 coding sequence is TGTGCCAGCACTACCCCCAGCGTAGCTGAAAAACTGTTTTTT. The rearrangement uses TRBV28 and TRBJ1-4; D uncertain. Trimming removed 7 bases from V and 7 bases from J, with 16 bases in between. The CDR3 extends over 14 amino acids. Germline-derived CDR1 and CDR2 are MDHEN and SYDVKM.

The CDR3 coding sequence is TGTGCCAGCAGGCCCCAGCAGGCCGGGGTGGAGCAGTACTTC. Translation gives CASRPQQAGVEQYF. The chain uses TRBV2 and TRBJ2-5; perhaps TRBD2 as D (5 bases). Between the trimmed V and J ends, which lost 6 bases and 11 bases, there was a span of 22 bases. This CDR3 contains 14 residues. Looked up from germline, CDR1 is SNHLY and CDR2 is FYNNEI.

This chain uses TRBV11-2 with TRBJ1-1; 7 positions agree with TRBD1. The CDR3 extends over 15 amino acids. CDR1 is SGHAT and CDR2 is FQNNGV in the germline V gene. V trimming: 2 bases; J trimming: 5 bases; junction bases outside the gene matches: 8. The CDR3 loop is CASSLNRGLGTEAFF. The DNA for the CDR3 is TGTGCCAGCAGCTTAAATAGGGGGCTCGGTACTGAAGCTTTCTTT.

The chain has TRBV5-4 and TRBJ2-7; 12 positions match TRBD2. Trimming at V came to 1 base and at J to 0 bases, leaving 5 bases not matched to a gene. This CDR3 region has 17 residues. Germline lookup yields CDR1 SGHNT and CDR2 YYREEE (reference sequence). CDR3 nucleotide sequence: TGTGCCAGCAGCTTGTCAGGACTAGCGGGAAGCTCCTACGAGCAGTACTTC. Translated: CASSLSGLAGSSYEQYF.

V and J are TRBV5-6 and TRBJ2-3; TRBD2 is a possible D gene (6 bases). In germline, CDR1 is SGHDT, CDR2 YYEEEE. V was trimmed by 4 bases and J by 2 bases, leaving 8 bases between them. CDR3 size: 13 residues. Here the CDR3 reads CASSLRDTDTQYF. The CDR3 DNA reads as TGTGCCAGCAGCCTGCGGGACACAGATACGCAGTATTTT.

This sequence joins TRBV5-1 and TRBJ2-3, with 8 bases matching TRBD2. Trimming took 4 bases from V and 4 from J; bases not matched to a gene: 8. The CDR3 has 15 amino acids. Germline assignment: CDR1 SGHRS and CDR2 YFSETQ. CDR3 protein: CASSLGTRMADTQYF. The CDR3 nucleotides read TGCGCCAGCAGCCTCGGGACTAGGATGGCAGATACGCAGTATTTT.

The gene calls are TRBV5-1 and TRBJ2-5; 8 bases are a match to TRBD2. Germline CDR1 SGHRS, CDR2 YFSETQ. Trimming took 4 bases from V and 2 from J; bases not matched to a gene: 13. The CDR3 consists of 17 residues. The CDR3 nucleotides are TGCGCCAGCAGCACGACCCCTCCGGGACTAGGTCAAGAGACCCAGTACTTC. It codes for CASSTTPPGLGQETQYF.

The chain joins TRBV28 to TRBJ2-3, with TRBD2 as a possible D gene (5 bases). Trimming stripped 4 bases from V and 6 bases from J, with 23 bases between. Germline V gene data show CDR1 as MDHEN and CDR2 as SYDVKM. CDR3 length equals 17 residues. The CDR3 DNA reads as TGTGCCAGCAGTTCCGACGGGCGGGTCCTGACCTCGGATACGCAGTATTTT. This codes for CASSSDGRVLTSDTQYF.

V is TRBV7-9 and J is TRBJ2-1; tentatively, D is TRBD1 (6 bases). Germline CDR1 and CDR2: SEHNR and FQNEAQ (reference sequence). This CDR3 is 13 amino acids long. Trimming left V 5 bases short and J 4 bases short, with 9 bases between. Here the CDR3 DNA reads TGTGCCAGCAGCCTGACAGGTTACAATGAGCAGTTCTTC. Protein sequence: CASSLTGYNEQFF. The whole variable domain, remainder taken from reference TRBV7-9 and TRBJ2-1, is DTGVSQNPRHKITKRGQNVTFRCDPISEHNRLYWYRQTLGQGPEFLTYFQNEAQLEKSRLLSDRFSAERPKGSFSTLEIQRTEQGDSAMYLCASSLTGYNEQFFGPGTRLTVL.

As for this clone: Distinct nucleotide sequences in the sample also encode this CDR3. This sequence joins TRBV28 and TRBJ2-3, with D uncertain. This CDR3 spans 14 amino acids. The V gene lost 2 bases and the J gene lost 0 bases, with 6 bases spanning the gap. Germline CDR1 is MDHEN and CDR2 is SYDVKM. CDR3 amino acids: CASSLGQSTDTQYF. The CDR3 coding sequence is TGTGCCAGCAGTTTAGGGCAGAGCACAGATACGCAGTATTTT.

DNA of the CDR3: TGTGCCAGCAGCAAGACAGGGGGCAAAGGAGATACGCAGTATTTT. Protein product: CASSKTGGKGDTQYF. This chain links TRBV9 with TRBJ2-3; TRBD1 matches 10 bases. Germline-derived CDR1 and CDR2 are SGDLS and YYNGEE. The CDR3 runs to 15 residues. J was trimmed by 5 bases and V by 4 bases; bases with no gene match: 7.

The rearrangement links TRBV5-1 to TRBJ2-2; 7 bases agree with TRBD2. V gave up 7 bases and J gave up 1 base; unmatched junction bases: 7. The CDR3 length is 15 residues. Germline CDR1 is SGHRS and CDR2 is YFSETQ. For the CDR3, the DNA is TGCGCCAGCCGCCTTGGCGGGGGGAACACCGGGGAGCTGTTTTTT. Protein: CASRLGGGNTGELFF. The full variable domain, with the rest looked up from reference TRBV5-1 and TRBJ2-2, is KAGVTQTPRYLIKTRGQQVTLSCSPISGHRSVSWYQQTPGQGLQFLFEYFSETQRNKGNFPGRFSGRQFSNSRSEMNVSTLELGDSALYLCASRLGGGNTGELFFGEGSRLTVL.

The rearrangement uses TRBV10-3 and TRBJ2-5, with TRBD2 matching 8 bases. CDR3 length: 15 amino acids. Germline CDR1 ENHRY, CDR2 SYGVKD. V trimming: 5 bases; J trimming: 3 bases; junction bases outside the gene matches: 8. The CDR3 DNA reads TGTGCCATCAGTAAGACACCGGGACTAGAAGAGACCCAGTACTTC. This translates into CAISKTPGLEETQYF.

This chain joins TRBV28 and TRBJ2-7, with 9 bases identical to TRBD1. V was pared by 8 bases and J by 6 bases, with 11 bases of the junction left unmatched. The germline V gene encodes CDR1 MDHEN and CDR2 SYDVKM. The CDR3 has 14 residues. The CDR3 spells CASQAGQGYSEQYF. The CDR3 coding sequence is TGTGCCAGCCAGGCGGGACAGGGATATAGCGAGCAGTACTTC. Full variable domain (outside the CDR3, taken from reference TRBV28 and TRBJ2-7): DVKVTQSSRYLVKRTGEKVFLECVQDMDHENMFWYRQDPGLGLRLIYFSYDVKMKEKGDIPEGYSVSREKKERFSLILESASTNQTSMYLCASQAGQGYSEQYFGPGTRLTVT.

The chain has TRBV19 and TRBJ2-2, with 8 nucleotides matching TRBD2. The CDR3 extends over 14 amino acids. V was clipped by 7 bases and J by 6 bases; unmatched bases: 7. Germline CDR1 reads LNHDA; CDR2 reads SQIVND (reference sequence). The CDR3 nucleotides read TGTGCCAGTACCCCGGGACTAGTATCCGGGGAGCTGTTTTTT. Translated, it gives CASTPGLVSGELFF.

V gene TRBV6-5 combines with J gene TRBJ2-6; D is possibly TRBD2 (5 bases). The V end was cut by 1 base, the J end by 4 bases, with 11 bases between. This CDR3 is 16 amino acids long. In germline, CDR1 is MNHEY, CDR2 SVGAGI. CDR3 amino acids: CASSYFAGSGANVLTF. In DNA form, the CDR3 reads TGTGCCAGCAGTTACTTCGCGGGTTCCGGGGCCAACGTCCTGACTTTC.

This chain links TRBV19 with TRBJ2-5; 9 bases fit TRBD2. The J call is uncertain, as TRBJ2-7 better fits the DNA end. Germline values: CDR1 LNHDA, CDR2 SQIVND (reference sequence). The CDR3 has 13 residues. The DNA for the CDR3 is TGTGCCAGTAGTATCGCGGGAGGGCACGAGCAGTACTTC. Residues: CASSIAGGHEQYF.

The CDR3 bases are TGTGCCAGCAGCGCCCGACAGGGGACAGCTTTCTTT. It codes for CASSARQGTAFF. This chain connects TRBV9 to TRBJ1-1; 8 positions match TRBD1. CDR3 size: 12 residues. The V and J ends lost 3 bases and 10 bases, in that order; junction bases with no gene match: 5. CDR1 SGDLS and CDR2 YYNGEE come from the germline V gene.

The chain uses TRBV18 and TRBJ2-7; 9 positions match TRBD1. Trimming removed 2 bases from V and 5 bases from J; junction bases left unmatched: 7. Germline V gene data show CDR1 as KGHSH and CDR2 as LQKENI. This CDR3 comprises 15 residues. CDR3 sequence reads: CASSPAAGTGNEQYF. CDR3 DNA sequence: TGTGCCAGCTCACCAGCCGCCGGGACAGGGAACGAGCAGTACTTC.

J is TRBJ1-2 and V is TRBV2, with D maybe TRBD1 (6 bases). Germline CDR1 and CDR2: SNHLY and FYNNEI. The germline V and J ends were trimmed by 8 bases and 2 bases, with 12 bases remaining between them. The CDR3 totals 13 residues. The CDR3 here is CASRGDTNYGYTF. In nucleotides, the CDR3 is TGTGCCAGCCGTGGGGACACCAACTATGGCTACACCTTC.

This chain joins TRBV7-3 and TRBJ1-4; D remains unclear. With 2 bases removed from V and 2 bases from J, the gap between germline ends came to 9 bases. This CDR3 is 15 amino acids long. Germline CDR1 SGHTA, CDR2 FQGTGA. CDR3 DNA: TGTGCCAGCAGCTTAGGTCCGGAGACTAATGAAAAACTGTTTTTT. Translated, it gives CASSLGPETNEKLFF.

The chain joins TRBV4-3 to TRBJ2-5; perhaps TRBD2 as D (5 bases). The DNA matches TRBJ2-7 better at its end, which makes the J call doubtful. CDR1 and CDR2 from the germline V gene are LGHNA and YSLEER. The CDR3 has 13 residues. The CDR3 nucleotides read TGCGCCAGCAGCCGGCGGACTGACTACGAGCAGTACTTC. This translates into CASSRRTDYEQYF.

The V and J genes are TRBV15 and TRBJ1-1, with TRBD1 identical over 7 bases. The CDR3 contains 14 residues. The V segment lost 2 bases and the J segment 1 base; nucleotides outside the gene matches: 1. CDR1 LNHNV and CDR2 YYDKDF come from the germline V gene (reference sequence). CDR3 protein: CATSRRGPNTEAFF. CDR3 DNA sequence: TGTGCCACCAGCAGAAGGGGGCCGAACACTGAAGCTTTCTTT.

The V call is TRBV13, the J call TRBJ2-3, with 8 nucleotides matching TRBD2. Germline trimming cut 4 bases from V and 2 bases from J; bases unmatched to any gene: 14. Germline-derived CDR1 and CDR2 are PRHDT and FYEKMQ (reference sequence). The CDR3 is 18 residues long. CDR3 nucleotides: TGTGCCAGCAGCTCACCCTCCGAGGCGGGAGGACTCACAGATACGCAGTATTTT. This translates into CASSSPSEAGGLTDTQYF. Using reference TRBV13 and TRBJ2-3 for the parts outside the CDR3, the full variable domain is AAGVIQSPRHLIKEKRETATLKCYPIPRHDTVYWYQQGPGQDPQFLISFYEKMQSDKGSIPDRFSAQQFSDYHSELNMSSLELGDSALYFCASSSPSEAGGLTDTQYFGPGTRLTVL.

The chain carries TRBV28 and TRBJ2-3, with TRBD1 as a possible D gene (6 bases). In germline, CDR1 is MDHEN, CDR2 SYDVKM. CDR3 length: 16 residues. Between the trimmed V and J ends, which lost 5 bases and 4 bases, there was a span of 19 bases. The CDR3 spells CASSLPITGSADTQYF. The CDR3 DNA follows: TGTGCCAGCAGTCTACCCATAACAGGGAGCGCAGATACGCAGTATTTT.

CDR3 DNA: TGTGCCAGCTCACCGTTTGGGACAGGGGACACCGGGGAGCTGTTTTTT. Translated: CASSPFGTGDTGELFF. The rearrangement uses TRBV18 and TRBJ2-2, with TRBD1 identical over 10 bases. The junction had 4 bases not matched to a gene; V was cut back by 3 bases and J by 3 bases. From germline, CDR1 is KGHSH and CDR2 LQKENI. The CDR3 spans 16 residues.

This chain uses TRBV28 with TRBJ2-3; the match to TRBD2 covers 12 bases. This CDR3 is 16 amino acids long. V gave up 5 bases and J gave up 0 bases; unmatched junction bases: 3. In germline, CDR1 is MDHEN, CDR2 SYDVKM. CDR3 bases: TGTGCCAGCAGTCCAGGGACTAGCGGGAGCACAGATACGCAGTATTTT. Translation gives CASSPGTSGSTDTQYF. Looking up the rest from reference TRBV28 and TRBJ2-3 gives the full variable domain: DVKVTQSSRYLVKRTGEKVFLECVQDMDHENMFWYRQDPGLGLRLIYFSYDVKMKEKGDIPEGYSVSREKKERFSLILESASTNQTSMYLCASSPGTSGSTDTQYFGPGTRLTVL.

V gene TRBV9 combines with J gene TRBJ2-1; tentative D call: TRBD1 (6 bases). V gave up 4 bases and J gave up 5 bases, with 19 bases separating them. Germline V gives CDR1 SGDLS, CDR2 YYNGEE. CDR3 length: 16 residues. The CDR3 DNA reads TGTGCCAGCAGCACCGACTATAGGGGGATCAACAATGAGCAGTTCTTC. Translating gives CASSTDYRGINNEQFF.